The source of this T cell receptor beta chain is a study of CD8 T cells in Susac syndrome (dated by TCRdb to about 2019). General notes on the study: Repertoire sequencing was used to test whether CD8+ T cell activation and differentiation in Susac syndrome was antigen driven. CD8+ T cell repertoire clonality was compared between fewer than 13 healthy donors, some 14 Susac syndrome patients and 15 multiple sclerosis patients.

RNA was extracted using the RNeasy kit, and roughly 0.45 to 1 microgram was reverse transcribed with random hexamers. TCR beta CDR3 regions were amplified with the immunoSEQ multiplex PCR assay covering 54 Vbeta and 13 Jbeta segments. PCR amplification bias was corrected by using a synthetic template baseline for primer optimization and computational correction. Concerning the study's data processing: Reads were annotated to V, D and J genes according to IMGT and were analyzed with immunoSEQ Analyzer, with only productive sequences retained. Clonality was calculated as one minus the Shannon entropy normalized by log2 of the number of productive unique sequences. For each patient and control, public and private clones were evaluated within the 100 most prevalent clones. Susac-specific clones were defined as absent from healthy and MS cohorts, 1052 published viral clones and other ImmuneACCESS disease sequences. The public reads were reprocessed in TCRdb via fastp at Q25 and MiXCR, keeping in-frame beta chains. CDR3 protein sequences are deduplicated, and each keeps its most common genes and DNA. What appears here as the V and J calls and clone size reflects TCRdb's work, not the paper's. The sample profile shows about 440,000 distinct CDR3 sequences; around 85% of them were found once. Jointly, the top ten make up approximately 0.12% of the sample.

On the study overall, not on this receptor specifically: The TCR sequencing and HLA analysis was acknowledged to have included a relatively small number of individuals.

Cut back by 6 bases and 2 bases, the V and J ends lie 14 bases apart. The CDR3 sequence holds 15 residues, the cysteine and phenylalanine included. CDR3 DNA is the only sequence kept; it has 45 bases, read in frame from the first base. CDR1 and CDR2, per the germline V gene, are MNHEY and SVGAGI. High-throughput TCR beta sequencing profiled peripheral blood CD8+ and CD4+ T cells from healthy donors, Susac syndrome patients and multiple sclerosis patients. Treatment-naive patients with stable or active relapsing-remitting disease fulfilling revised McDonald criteria were used as multiple sclerosis controls. Bulk CD8+ and CD4+ T cells were purified magnetically by negative isolation, whereas CD8+ TEMRA cells were enriched by FACS. Blood was drawn into EDTA tubes, processed within 24 hours, and PBMCs were isolated by density gradient centrifugation. PBMCs intended for TCR sequencing were cryopreserved in liquid nitrogen and thawed later in a water bath at 37 degrees C. A purity of at least 90% was achieved for sorted or isolated CD4+, CD8+ and CD8+ TEMRA cells.

With regard to this clonotype: Its antigen target is currently unknown. Nothing much larger sits one base from this clone, and base qualities are not available.

This clonotype originated in a human donor with multiple sclerosis. Material: CD8+ T cells from PBMCs. The V and J genes are TRBV6-5 and TRBJ1-3, with the identity of the D gene unclear. The sequenced DNA: TGTGCCAGCAGCCAGGCTTTTTACCCTGGAAACACCATATATTTT. Its protein is CASSQAFYPGNTIYF.